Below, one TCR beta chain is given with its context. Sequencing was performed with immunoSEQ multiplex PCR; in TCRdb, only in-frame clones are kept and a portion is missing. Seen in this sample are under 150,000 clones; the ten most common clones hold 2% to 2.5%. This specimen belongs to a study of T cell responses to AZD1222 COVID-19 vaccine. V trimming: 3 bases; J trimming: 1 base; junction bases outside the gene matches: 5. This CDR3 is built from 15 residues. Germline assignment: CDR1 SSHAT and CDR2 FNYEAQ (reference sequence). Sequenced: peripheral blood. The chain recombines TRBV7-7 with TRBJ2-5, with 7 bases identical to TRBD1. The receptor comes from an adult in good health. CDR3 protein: CASSFSRGPQETQYF. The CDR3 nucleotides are TGTGCCAGCAGCTTTTCTAGGGGGCCCCAAGAGACCCAGTACTTC.